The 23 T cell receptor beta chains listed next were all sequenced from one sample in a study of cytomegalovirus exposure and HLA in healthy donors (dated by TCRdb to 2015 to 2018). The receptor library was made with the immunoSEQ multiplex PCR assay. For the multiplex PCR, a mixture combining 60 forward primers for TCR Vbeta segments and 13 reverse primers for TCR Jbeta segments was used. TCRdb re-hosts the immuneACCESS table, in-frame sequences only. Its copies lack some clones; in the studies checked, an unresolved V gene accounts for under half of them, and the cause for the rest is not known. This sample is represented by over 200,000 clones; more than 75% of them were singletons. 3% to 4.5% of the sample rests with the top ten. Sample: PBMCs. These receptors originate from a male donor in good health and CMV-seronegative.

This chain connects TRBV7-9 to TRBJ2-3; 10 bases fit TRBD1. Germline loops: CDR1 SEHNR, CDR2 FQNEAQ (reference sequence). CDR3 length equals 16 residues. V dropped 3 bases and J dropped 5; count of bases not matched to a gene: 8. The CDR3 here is CASSFSGTGVVDTQYF. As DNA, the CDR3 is TGTGCCAGCAGCTTTTCCGGGACAGGGGTGGTAGATACGCAGTATTTT.

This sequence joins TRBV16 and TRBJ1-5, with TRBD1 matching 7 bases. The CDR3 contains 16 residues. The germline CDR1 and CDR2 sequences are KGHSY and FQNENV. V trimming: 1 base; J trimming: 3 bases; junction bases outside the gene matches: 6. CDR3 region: CASSQYTTGDNQPQHF. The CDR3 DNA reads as TGTGCCAGCAGCCAATATACAACAGGGGACAATCAGCCCCAGCATTTT.

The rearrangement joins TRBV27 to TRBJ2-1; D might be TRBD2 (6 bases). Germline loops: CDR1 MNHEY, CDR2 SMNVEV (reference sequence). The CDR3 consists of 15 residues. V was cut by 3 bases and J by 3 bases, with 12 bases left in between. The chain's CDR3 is CASSFSGENYNEQFF. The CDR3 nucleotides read TGTGCCAGCAGTTTTTCGGGAGAGAACTACAATGAGCAGTTCTTC.

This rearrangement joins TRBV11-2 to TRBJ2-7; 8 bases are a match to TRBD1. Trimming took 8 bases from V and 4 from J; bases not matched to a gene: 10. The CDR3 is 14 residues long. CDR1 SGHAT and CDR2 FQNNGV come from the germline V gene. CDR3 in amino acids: CASASGGAWYEQYF. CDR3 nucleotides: TGTGCCAGCGCCTCAGGGGGCGCTTGGTACGAGCAGTACTTC.

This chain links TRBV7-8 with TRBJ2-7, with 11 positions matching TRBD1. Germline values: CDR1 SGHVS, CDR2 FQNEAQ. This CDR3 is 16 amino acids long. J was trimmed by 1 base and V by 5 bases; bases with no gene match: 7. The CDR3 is CASSLLGTGGSYEQYF. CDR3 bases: TGTGCCAGCAGCCTCCTCGGGACAGGGGGGTCCTACGAGCAGTACTTC.

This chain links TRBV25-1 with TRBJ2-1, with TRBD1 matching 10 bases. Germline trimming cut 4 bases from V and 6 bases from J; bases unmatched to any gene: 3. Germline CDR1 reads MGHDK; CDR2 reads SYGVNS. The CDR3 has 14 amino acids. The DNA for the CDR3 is TGTGCCAGCAGTGGACGGACAGGGGGCAATGAGCAGTTCTTC. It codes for CASSGRTGGNEQFF.

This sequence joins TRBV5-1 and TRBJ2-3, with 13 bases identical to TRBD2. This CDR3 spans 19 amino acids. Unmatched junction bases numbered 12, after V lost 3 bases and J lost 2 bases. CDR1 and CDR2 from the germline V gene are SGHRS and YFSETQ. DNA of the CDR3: TGCGCCAGCAGCTCTGGACTAGCGGGAGAGCCGAACTACACAGATACGCAGTATTTT. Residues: CASSSGLAGEPNYTDTQYF.

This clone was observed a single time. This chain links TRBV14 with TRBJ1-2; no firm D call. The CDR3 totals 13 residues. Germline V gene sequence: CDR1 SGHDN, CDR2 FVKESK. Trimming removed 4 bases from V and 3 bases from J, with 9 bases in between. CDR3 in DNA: TGTGCCAGCAGCCGAGGGATGTACTATGGCTACACCTTC. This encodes CASSRGMYYGYTF.

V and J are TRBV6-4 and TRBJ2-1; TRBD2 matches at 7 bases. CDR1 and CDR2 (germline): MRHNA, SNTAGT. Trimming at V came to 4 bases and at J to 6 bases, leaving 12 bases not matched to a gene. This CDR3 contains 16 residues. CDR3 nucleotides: TGTGCCAGCAGTGGGGAAGCGGGGACTTTAGTCAATGAGCAGTTCTTC. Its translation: CASSGEAGTLVNEQFF.

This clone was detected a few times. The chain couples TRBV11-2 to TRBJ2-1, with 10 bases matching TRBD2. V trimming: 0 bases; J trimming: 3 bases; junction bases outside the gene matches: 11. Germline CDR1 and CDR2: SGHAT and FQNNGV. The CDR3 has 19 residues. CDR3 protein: CASSLDLASGSPIYNEQFF. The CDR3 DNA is TGTGCCAGCAGCTTAGATCTGGCTAGCGGGAGCCCAATCTACAATGAGCAGTTCTTC.

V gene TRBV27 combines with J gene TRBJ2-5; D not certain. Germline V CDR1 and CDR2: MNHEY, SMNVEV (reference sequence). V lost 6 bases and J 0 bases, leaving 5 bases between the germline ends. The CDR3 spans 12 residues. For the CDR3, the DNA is TGTGCCAGCAGGTCGTACCAAGAGACCCAGTACTTC. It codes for CASRSYQETQYF.

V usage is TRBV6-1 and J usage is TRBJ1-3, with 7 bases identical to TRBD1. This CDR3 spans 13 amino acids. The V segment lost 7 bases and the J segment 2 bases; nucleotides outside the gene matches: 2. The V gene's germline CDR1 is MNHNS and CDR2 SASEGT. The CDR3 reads CASIQGAGNTIYF. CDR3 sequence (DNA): TGTGCCAGCATCCAGGGGGCTGGAAACACCATATATTTT.

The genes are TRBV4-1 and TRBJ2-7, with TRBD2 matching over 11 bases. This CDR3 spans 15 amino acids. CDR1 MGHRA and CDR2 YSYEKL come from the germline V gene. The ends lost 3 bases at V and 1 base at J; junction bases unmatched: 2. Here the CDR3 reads CASSHGTSGSYEQYF. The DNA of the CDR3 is TGCGCCAGCAGCCACGGGACTAGCGGTTCCTACGAGCAGTACTTC.

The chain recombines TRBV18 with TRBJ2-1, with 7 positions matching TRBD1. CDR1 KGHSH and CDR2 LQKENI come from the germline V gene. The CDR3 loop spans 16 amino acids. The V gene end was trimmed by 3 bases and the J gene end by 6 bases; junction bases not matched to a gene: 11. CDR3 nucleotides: TGTGCCAGCTCACCGACAGGGTCGGTAGTACCCAATGAGCAGTTCTTC. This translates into CASSPTGSVVPNEQFF.

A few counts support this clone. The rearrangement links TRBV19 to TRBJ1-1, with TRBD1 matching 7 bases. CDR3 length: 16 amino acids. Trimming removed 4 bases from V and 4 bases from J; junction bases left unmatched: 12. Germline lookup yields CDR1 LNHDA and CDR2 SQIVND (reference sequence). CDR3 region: CASSTTYGGGLTEAFF. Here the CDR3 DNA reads TGTGCCAGTAGTACCACATACGGAGGGGGCCTCACTGAAGCTTTCTTT.

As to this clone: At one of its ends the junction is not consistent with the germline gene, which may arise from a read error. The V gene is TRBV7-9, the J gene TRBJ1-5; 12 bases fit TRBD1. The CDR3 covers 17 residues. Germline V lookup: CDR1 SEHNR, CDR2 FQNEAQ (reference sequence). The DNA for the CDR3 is TGTTCCAGCAGCGACGGCGGGACAGGGGGCGCCAATCAGCCCCAGCATTTT. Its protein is CSSSDGGTGGANQPQHF.

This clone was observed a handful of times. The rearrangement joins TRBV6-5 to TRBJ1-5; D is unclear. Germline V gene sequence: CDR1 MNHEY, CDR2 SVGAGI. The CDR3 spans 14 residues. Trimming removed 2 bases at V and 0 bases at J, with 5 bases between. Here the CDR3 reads CASSYDNSNQPQHF. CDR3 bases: TGTGCCAGCAGTTACGACAATAGCAATCAGCCCCAGCATTTT.

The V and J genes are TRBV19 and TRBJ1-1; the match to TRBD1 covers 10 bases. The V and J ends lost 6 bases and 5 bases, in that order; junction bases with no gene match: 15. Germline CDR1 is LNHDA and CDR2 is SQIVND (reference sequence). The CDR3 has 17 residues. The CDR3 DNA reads TGTGCCAGTAGCCCCCTGACAGGGGGCGAAGGGCTGACTGAAGCTTTCTTT. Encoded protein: CASSPLTGGEGLTEAFF.

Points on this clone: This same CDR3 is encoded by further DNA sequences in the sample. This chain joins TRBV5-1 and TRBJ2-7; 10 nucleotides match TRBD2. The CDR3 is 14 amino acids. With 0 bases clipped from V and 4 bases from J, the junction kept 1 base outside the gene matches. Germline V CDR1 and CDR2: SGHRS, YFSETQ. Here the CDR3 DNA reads TGCGCCAGCAGCTTGGGAGCGGGAGGGTACGAGCAGTACTTC. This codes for CASSLGAGGYEQYF.

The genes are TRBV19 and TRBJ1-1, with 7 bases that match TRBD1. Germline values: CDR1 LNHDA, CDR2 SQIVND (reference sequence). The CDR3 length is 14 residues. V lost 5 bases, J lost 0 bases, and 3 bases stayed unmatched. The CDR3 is CASSSRGLNTEAFF. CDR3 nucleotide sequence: TGTGCCAGTAGTTCAAGGGGGCTGAACACTGAAGCTTTCTTT.

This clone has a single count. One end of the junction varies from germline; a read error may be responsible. CDR3 sequence: CARSYGSGELFF. As DNA, the CDR3 is TGCGCCAGAAGCTACGGGAGCGGGGAGCTGTTTTTT. The gene calls are TRBV5-1 and TRBJ2-2, with D possibly TRBD2 on 6 matching bases. Germline V CDR1 and CDR2: SGHRS, YFSETQ. The CDR3 extends over 12 amino acids.

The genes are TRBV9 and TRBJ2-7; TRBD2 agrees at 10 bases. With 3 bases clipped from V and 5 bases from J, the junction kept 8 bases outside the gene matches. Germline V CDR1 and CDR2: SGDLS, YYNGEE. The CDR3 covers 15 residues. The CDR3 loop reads CASSASGRAGNEQYF. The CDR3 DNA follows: TGTGCCAGCAGCGCCAGCGGGAGGGCCGGGAACGAGCAGTACTTC.

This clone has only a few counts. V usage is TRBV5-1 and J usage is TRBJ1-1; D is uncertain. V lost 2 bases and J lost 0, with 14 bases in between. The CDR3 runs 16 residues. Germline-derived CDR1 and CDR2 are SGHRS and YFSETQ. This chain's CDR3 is CASSLLAVGMNTEAFF. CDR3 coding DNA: TGCGCCAGCAGCTTACTAGCGGTAGGGATGAACACTGAAGCTTTCTTT.